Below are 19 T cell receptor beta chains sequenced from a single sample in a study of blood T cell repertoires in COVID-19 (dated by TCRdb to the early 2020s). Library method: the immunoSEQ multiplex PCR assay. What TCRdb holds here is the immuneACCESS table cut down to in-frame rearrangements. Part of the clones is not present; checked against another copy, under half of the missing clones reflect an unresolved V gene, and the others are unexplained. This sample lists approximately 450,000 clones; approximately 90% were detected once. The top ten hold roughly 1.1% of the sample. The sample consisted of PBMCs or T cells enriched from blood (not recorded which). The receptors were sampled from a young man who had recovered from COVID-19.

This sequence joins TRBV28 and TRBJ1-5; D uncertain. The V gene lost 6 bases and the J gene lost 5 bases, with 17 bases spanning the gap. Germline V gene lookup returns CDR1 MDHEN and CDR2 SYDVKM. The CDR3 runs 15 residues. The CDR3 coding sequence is TGTGCCAGCAGCGTCTGGTCTCCCCCAGATCAGCCCCAGCATTTT. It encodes CASSVWSPPDQPQHF.

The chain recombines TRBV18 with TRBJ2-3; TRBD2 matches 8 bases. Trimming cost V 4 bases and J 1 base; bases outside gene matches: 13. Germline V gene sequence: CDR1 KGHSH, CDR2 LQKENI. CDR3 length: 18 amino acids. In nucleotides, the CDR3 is TGTGCCAGCTCACAACTAGCGGAATACACTATTCGCACAGATACGCAGTATTTT. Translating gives CASSQLAEYTIRTDTQYF.

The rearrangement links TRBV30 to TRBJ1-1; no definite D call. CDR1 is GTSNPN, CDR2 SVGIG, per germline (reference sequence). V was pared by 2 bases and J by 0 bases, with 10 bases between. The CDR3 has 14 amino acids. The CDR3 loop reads CAWSPGVMNTEAFF. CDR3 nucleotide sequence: TGTGCCTGGAGTCCCGGGGTTATGAACACTGAAGCTTTCTTT.

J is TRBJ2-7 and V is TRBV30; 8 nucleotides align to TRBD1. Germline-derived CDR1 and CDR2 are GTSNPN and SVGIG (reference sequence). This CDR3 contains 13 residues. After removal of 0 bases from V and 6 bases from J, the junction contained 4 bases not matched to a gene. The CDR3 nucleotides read TGTGCCTGGAGTGTGGACAGGGAGAGCGAGCAGTACTTC. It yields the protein CAWSVDRESEQYF.

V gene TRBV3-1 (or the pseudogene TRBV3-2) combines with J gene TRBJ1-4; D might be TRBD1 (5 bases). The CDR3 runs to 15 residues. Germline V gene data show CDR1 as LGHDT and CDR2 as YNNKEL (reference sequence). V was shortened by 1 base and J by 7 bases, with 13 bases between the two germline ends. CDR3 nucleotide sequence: TGTGCCAGCAGCCAAGTCACCGGGACTGGTGAAAAACTGTTTTTT. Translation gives CASSQVTGTGEKLFF.

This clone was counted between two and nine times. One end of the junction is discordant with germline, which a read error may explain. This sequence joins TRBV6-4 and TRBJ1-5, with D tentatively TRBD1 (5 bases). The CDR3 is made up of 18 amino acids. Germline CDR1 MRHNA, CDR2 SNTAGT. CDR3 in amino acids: CGSSDSSSGGQMNQPQHF. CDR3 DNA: TGTGGCAGCAGTGACTCGAGTAGCGGGGGTCAAATGAATCAGCCCCAGCATTTT.

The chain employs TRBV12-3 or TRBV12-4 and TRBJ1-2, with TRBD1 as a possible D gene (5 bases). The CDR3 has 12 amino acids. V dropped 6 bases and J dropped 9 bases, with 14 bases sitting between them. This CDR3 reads CASSRRERSYTF. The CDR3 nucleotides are TGTGCCAGCAGCCGCAGGGAACGGAGCTACACCTTC.

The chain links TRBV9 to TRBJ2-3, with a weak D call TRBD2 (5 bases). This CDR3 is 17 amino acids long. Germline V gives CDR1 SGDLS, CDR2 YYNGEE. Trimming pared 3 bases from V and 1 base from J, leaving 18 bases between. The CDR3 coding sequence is TGTGCCAGCAGCGAAACGGGGAGTACCGCTGGCACAGATACGCAGTATTTT. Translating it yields CASSETGSTAGTDTQYF.

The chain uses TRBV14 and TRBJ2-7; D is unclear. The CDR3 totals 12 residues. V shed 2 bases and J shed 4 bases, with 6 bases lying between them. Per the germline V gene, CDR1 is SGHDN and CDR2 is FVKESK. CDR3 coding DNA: TGTGCCAGCAGCCAAACTTTTTACGAGCAGTACTTC. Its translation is CASSQTFYEQYF.

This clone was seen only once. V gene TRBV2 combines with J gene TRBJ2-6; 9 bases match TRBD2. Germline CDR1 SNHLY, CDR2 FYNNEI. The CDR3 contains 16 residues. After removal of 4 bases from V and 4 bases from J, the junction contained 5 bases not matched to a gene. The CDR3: CASSAAGGLGANVLTF. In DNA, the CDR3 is TGTGCCAGCAGTGCTGCGGGAGGGCTCGGGGCCAACGTCCTGACTTTC.

CDR3 in amino acids: CASSPPASTGELFF. Here the CDR3 DNA reads TGTGCCAGCAGCCCTCCAGCGAGCACCGGGGAGCTGTTTTTT. The rearrangement joins TRBV13 to TRBJ2-2; no clear D gene. Germline lookup yields CDR1 PRHDT and CDR2 FYEKMQ (reference sequence). Trimming shortened V by 5 bases and J by 4 bases, and 11 bases separated the two germline ends. The CDR3 spans 14 residues.

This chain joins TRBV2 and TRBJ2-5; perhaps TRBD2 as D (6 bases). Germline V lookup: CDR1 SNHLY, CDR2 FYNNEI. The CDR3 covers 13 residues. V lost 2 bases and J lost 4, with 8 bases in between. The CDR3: CASSELGLETQYF. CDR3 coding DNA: TGTGCCAGCAGTGAACTGGGACTAGAGACCCAGTACTTC. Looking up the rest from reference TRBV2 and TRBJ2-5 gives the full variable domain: EPEVTQTPSHQVTQMGQEVILRCVPISNHLYFYWYRQILGQKVEFLVSFYNNEISEKSEIFDDQFSVERPDGSNFTLKIRSTKLEDSAMYFCASSELGLETQYFGPGTRLLVL.

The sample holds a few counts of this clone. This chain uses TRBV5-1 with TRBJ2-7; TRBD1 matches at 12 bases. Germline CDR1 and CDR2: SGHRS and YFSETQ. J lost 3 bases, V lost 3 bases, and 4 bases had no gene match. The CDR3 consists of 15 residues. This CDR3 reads CASSSGQGAFYEQYF. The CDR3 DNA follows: TGCGCCAGCAGCTCGGGACAGGGGGCCTTCTACGAGCAGTACTTC.

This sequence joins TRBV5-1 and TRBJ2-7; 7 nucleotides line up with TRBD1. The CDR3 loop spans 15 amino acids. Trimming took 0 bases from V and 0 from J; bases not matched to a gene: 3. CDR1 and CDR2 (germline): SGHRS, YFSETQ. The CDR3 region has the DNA TGCGCCAGCAGCTTGGTACAGGGGCTCTCCTACGAGCAGTACTTC. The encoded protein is CASSLVQGLSYEQYF. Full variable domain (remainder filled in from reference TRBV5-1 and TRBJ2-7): KAGVTQTPRYLIKTRGQQVTLSCSPISGHRSVSWYQQTPGQGLQFLFEYFSETQRNKGNFPGRFSGRQFSNSRSEMNVSTLELGDSALYLCASSLVQGLSYEQYFGPGTRLTVT.

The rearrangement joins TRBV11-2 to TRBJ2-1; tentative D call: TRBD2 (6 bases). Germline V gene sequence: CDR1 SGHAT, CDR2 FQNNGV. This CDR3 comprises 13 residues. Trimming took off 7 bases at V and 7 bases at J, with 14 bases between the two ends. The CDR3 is CASTSGAGNEQFF. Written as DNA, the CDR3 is TGTGCCAGCACCTCGGGTGCGGGGAATGAGCAGTTCTTC.

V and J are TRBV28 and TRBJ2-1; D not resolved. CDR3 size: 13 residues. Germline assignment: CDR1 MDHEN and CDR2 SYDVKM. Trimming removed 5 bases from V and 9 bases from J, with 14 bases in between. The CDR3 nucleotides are TGTGCCAGCAGTCTTCTCCGGTGGGCTGAGCAGTTCTTC. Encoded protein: CASSLLRWAEQFF.

The chain's CDR3 is CARGTAYEQYF. The CDR3 bases are TGTGCCAGGGGGACAGCCTACGAGCAGTACTTC. This rearrangement joins TRBV2 to TRBJ2-7; 7 nucleotides align to TRBD1. V shed 9 bases and J 2 bases; nucleotides not matched to a gene: 1. This CDR3 has 11 amino acids. Per germline, CDR1 SNHLY and CDR2 FYNNEI.

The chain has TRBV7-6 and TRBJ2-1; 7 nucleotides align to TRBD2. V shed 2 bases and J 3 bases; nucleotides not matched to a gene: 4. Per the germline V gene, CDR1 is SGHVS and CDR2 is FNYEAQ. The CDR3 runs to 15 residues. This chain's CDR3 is CASSLSASGYNEQFF. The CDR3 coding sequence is TGTGCCAGCAGCTTATCAGCTAGCGGCTACAATGAGCAGTTCTTC.

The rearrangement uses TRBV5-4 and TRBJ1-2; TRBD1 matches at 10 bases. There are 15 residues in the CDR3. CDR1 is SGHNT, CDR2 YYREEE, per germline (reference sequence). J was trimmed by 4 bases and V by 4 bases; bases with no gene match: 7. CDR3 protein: CASSEGTGESYGYTF. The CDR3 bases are TGTGCCAGCAGCGAAGGGACAGGGGAGAGCTATGGCTACACCTTC.